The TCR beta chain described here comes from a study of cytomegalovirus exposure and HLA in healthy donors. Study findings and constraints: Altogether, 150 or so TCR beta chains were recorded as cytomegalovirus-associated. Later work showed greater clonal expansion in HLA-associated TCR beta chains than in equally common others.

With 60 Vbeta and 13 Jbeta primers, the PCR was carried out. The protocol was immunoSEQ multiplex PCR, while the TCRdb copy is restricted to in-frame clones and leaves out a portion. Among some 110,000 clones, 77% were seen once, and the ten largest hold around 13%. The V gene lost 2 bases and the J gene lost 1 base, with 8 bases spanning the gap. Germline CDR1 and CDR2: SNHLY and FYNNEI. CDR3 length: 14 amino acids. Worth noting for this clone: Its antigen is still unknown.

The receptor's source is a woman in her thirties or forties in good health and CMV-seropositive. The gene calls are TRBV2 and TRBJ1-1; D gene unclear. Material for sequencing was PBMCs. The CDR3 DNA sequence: TGTGCCAGCAGTGAAAGACATGGGAACACTGAAGCTTTCTTT. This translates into CASSERHGNTEAFF. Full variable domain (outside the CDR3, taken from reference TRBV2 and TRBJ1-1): EPEVTQTPSHQVTQMGQEVILRCVPISNHLYFYWYRQILGQKVEFLVSFYNNEISEKSEIFDDQFSVERPDGSNFTLKIRSTKLEDSAMYFCASSERHGNTEAFFGQGTRLTVV.